These 14 T cell receptor beta chains originate from one sample sequenced in a study of blood T cell repertoires in COVID-19. Assay: immunoSEQ multiplex PCR; the TCRdb copy retains only in-frame clones and omits some. The sample has under 150,000 clones, roughly 84% seen once. Sequencing was done on a sample of peripheral blood. The origin of the receptors is a woman aged 55-75 years with acute or convalescent COVID-19.

V usage is TRBV19 and J usage is TRBJ2-2; 7 nucleotides align to TRBD1. Germline V lookup: CDR1 LNHDA, CDR2 SQIVND (reference sequence). V dropped 8 bases and J dropped 0; count of bases not matched to a gene: 3. The CDR3 totals 14 residues. CDR3 sequence (DNA): TGTGCCAGTTCGACAGGGTCGAACACCGGGGAGCTGTTTTTT. Its protein is CASSTGSNTGELFF.

This rearrangement joins TRBV19 to TRBJ1-4; perhaps TRBD1 as D (6 bases). CDR3 length equals 14 residues. CDR1 is LNHDA and CDR2 is SQIVND in the germline V gene (reference sequence). The ends were cut back, 6 bases at V and 8 bases at J, with 16 bases in the middle. This CDR3 reads CASRPDSTGEKLFF. The CDR3 nucleotides read TGTGCCAGTAGGCCGGACAGCACGGGAGAAAAACTGTTTTTT.

CDR3 nucleotide sequence: TGTGCCAGCAGCTCATCCGGGACAGAAGATTCACCCCTCCACTTT. Translating gives CASSSSGTEDSPLHF. The rearrangement uses TRBV7-9 and TRBJ1-6; 7 positions agree with TRBD1. The CDR3 is 15 residues long. Per the germline V gene, CDR1 is SEHNR and CDR2 is FQNEAQ (reference sequence). V lost 4 bases and J lost 8; bases outside the gene matches: 8.

The chain couples TRBV28 to TRBJ2-3; 7 nucleotides match TRBD1. V lost 4 bases and J lost 4; bases outside the gene matches: 11. The CDR3 is 16 residues long. Germline loops: CDR1 MDHEN, CDR2 SYDVKM. CDR3 bases: TGTGCCAGCAGTTACCCCCGACAGGGTGACCCAGATACGCAGTATTTT. The encoded protein is CASSYPRQGDPDTQYF. The full variable domain, in which reference TRBV28 and TRBJ2-3 provide the parts outside the CDR3, is DVKVTQSSRYLVKRTGEKVFLECVQDMDHENMFWYRQDPGLGLRLIYFSYDVKMKEKGDIPEGYSVSREKKERFSLILESASTNQTSMYLCASSYPRQGDPDTQYFGPGTRLTVL.

This sequence joins TRBV18 and TRBJ1-2; 9 bases align to TRBD1. Trimming took 6 bases from V and 10 from J; bases not matched to a gene: 12. Germline CDR1 is KGHSH and CDR2 is LQKENI. The CDR3 consists of 14 residues. CDR3 coding DNA: TGTGCCAGCTCTCGCCCGGGACAGGGTGCTTCCTACACCTTC. Amino acid sequence: CASSRPGQGASYTF.

The CDR3 loop is CASLGSSGTGEQFF. The CDR3 nucleotides read TGTGCCAGCCTCGGTTCTAGCGGGACGGGTGAGCAGTTCTTC. The chain combines TRBV2 with TRBJ2-1, with TRBD2 matching over 9 bases. CDR3 length: 14 amino acids. The J segment lost 9 bases and the V segment lost 8 bases, leaving 11 bases of the junction unmatched. Germline V gene lookup returns CDR1 SNHLY and CDR2 FYNNEI.

The V gene is TRBV18, the J gene TRBJ1-5; TRBD1 aligns across 7 bases. Unmatched junction bases numbered 3, after V lost 0 bases and J lost 7 bases. Germline-derived CDR1 and CDR2 are KGHSH and LQKENI. The CDR3 runs 14 residues. CDR3 sequence: CASSPPTGKQPQHF. DNA for the CDR3: TGTGCCAGCTCACCACCGACAGGGAAACAGCCCCAGCATTTT.

The V gene is TRBV18, the J gene TRBJ1-2, with a possible D match to TRBD1 (6 bases). Looked up from germline, CDR1 is KGHSH and CDR2 is LQKENI. V was shortened by 3 bases and J by 5 bases, with 19 bases between the two germline ends. The CDR3 has 16 residues. For the CDR3, the DNA is TGTGCCAGCTCACCGGATGGGACACCCTCGTGGTATGGCTACACCTTC. Its translation is CASSPDGTPSWYGYTF.

The V call is TRBV7-9, the J call TRBJ2-7; 12 bases fit TRBD2. The germline V gene encodes CDR1 SEHNR and CDR2 FQNEAQ (reference sequence). The length of the CDR3 is 15 residues. With V trimmed by 1 base and J by 2 bases, 0 bases remained unmatched. DNA for the CDR3: TGTGCCAGCAGCTTAGGACTAGCGGGGGCCTACGAGCAGTACTTC. Amino acids: CASSLGLAGAYEQYF.

The rearrangement uses TRBV28 and TRBJ1-2; D is unresolved. Trimming took 2 bases from V and 4 from J, leaving 8 bases between them. The CDR3 has 13 amino acids. CDR1 and CDR2 (germline): MDHEN, SYDVKM. CDR3 nucleotide sequence: TGTGCCAGCAGTTTAGCCAGGCTCTATGGCTACACCTTC. Translating it yields CASSLARLYGYTF.

CDR3 sequence (DNA): TGTGCCAGCAGCTTGGACAGTCTCTATGGCTACACCTTC. It is translated as CASSLDSLYGYTF. The V and J genes are TRBV5-6 and TRBJ1-2; D not certain. V was clipped by 0 bases and J by 4 bases, with 7 bases between them. CDR1 SGHDT and CDR2 YYEEEE come from the germline V gene. The length of the CDR3 is 13 residues.

This chain connects TRBV9 to TRBJ1-1; 10 positions agree with TRBD1. This CDR3 is 17 amino acids long. The V gene end was trimmed by 3 bases and the J gene end by 3 bases; junction bases not matched to a gene: 11. Germline loops: CDR1 SGDLS, CDR2 YYNGEE. The CDR3 coding sequence is TGTGCCAGCAGCGCGAGGGGGACAGGGGCGATTTACACTGAAGCTTTCTTT. Encoded protein: CASSARGTGAIYTEAFF.

The chain carries TRBV24-1 and TRBJ2-7, with 7 nucleotides matching TRBD1. With V trimmed by 10 bases and J by 6 bases, 8 bases remained unmatched. The V gene's germline CDR1 is KGHDR and CDR2 SFDVKD. The CDR3 sequence is 12 residues long. The CDR3 coding sequence is TGTGCCACGCGACAGGGTACCTCCGAGCAGTACTTC. Protein: CATRQGTSEQYF.

The chain couples TRBV6-2 or TRBV6-3 to TRBJ1-5, with D hard to call. The V gene lost 0 bases and the J gene lost 0 bases, with 9 bases spanning the gap. From germline, CDR1 is MNHEY and CDR2 SVGEGT. The CDR3 sequence is 16 residues long. The chain's CDR3 is CASSYSEGISNQPQHF. CDR3 DNA sequence: TGTGCCAGCAGTTACTCGGAGGGCATTAGCAATCAGCCCCAGCATTTT.